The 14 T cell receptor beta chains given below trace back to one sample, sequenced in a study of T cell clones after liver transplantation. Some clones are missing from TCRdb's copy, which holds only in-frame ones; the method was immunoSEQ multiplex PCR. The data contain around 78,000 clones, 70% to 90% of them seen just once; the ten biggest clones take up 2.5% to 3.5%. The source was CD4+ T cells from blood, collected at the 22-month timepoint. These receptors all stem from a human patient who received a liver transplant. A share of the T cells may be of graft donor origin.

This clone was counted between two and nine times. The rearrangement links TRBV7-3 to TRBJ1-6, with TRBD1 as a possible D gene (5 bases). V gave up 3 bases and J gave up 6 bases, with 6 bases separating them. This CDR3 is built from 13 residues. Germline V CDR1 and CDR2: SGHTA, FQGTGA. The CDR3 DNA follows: TGTGCCAGCAGCTTGGGGGGTAATTCACCCCTCCACTTT. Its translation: CASSLGGNSPLHF.

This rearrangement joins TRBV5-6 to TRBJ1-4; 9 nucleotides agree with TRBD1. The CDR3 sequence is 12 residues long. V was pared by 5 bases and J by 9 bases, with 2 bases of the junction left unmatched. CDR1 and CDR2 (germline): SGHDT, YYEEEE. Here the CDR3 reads CASRGQGKKLFF. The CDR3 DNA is TGTGCCAGCAGAGGACAGGGGAAAAAACTGTTTTTT.

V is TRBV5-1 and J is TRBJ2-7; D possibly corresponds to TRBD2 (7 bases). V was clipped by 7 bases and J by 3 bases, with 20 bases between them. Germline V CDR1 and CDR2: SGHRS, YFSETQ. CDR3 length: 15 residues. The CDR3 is CASSQGGGTGYEQYF. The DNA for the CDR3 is TGCGCCAGCTCCCAGGGAGGGGGGACTGGCTACGAGCAGTACTTC.

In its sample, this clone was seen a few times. The CDR3 region has the DNA TGCGCCAGCAGCCAGGGGACAGGGGTTGAGACCCAGTACTTC. Translated, it gives CASSQGTGVETQYF. The rearrangement links TRBV4-3 to TRBJ2-5; 10 positions match TRBD1. Germline trimming cut 3 bases from V and 5 bases from J; bases unmatched to any gene: 3. CDR1 and CDR2 (germline): LGHNA, YSLEER. The CDR3 has 14 amino acids.

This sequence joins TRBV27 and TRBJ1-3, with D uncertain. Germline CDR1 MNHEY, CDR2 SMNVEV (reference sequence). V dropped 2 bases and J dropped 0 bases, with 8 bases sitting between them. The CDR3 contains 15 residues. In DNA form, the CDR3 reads TGTGCCAGCAGTTTAGGACGGAACTCTGGAAACACCATATATTTT. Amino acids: CASSLGRNSGNTIYF.

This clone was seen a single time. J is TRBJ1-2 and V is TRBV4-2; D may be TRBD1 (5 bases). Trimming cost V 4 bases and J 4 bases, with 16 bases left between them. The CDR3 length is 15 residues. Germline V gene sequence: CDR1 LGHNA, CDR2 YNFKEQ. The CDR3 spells CASSPRGATLYGYTF. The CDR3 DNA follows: TGTGCCAGCAGCCCCCGTGGGGCTACCCTCTATGGCTACACCTTC.

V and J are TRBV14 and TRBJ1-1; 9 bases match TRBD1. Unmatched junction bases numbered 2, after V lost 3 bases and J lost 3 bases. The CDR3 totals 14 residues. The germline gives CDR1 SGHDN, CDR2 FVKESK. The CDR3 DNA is TGTGCCAGCAGCCAGGGACAGGGCTACACTGAAGCTTTCTTT. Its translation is CASSQGQGYTEAFF. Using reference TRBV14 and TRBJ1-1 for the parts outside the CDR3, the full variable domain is EAGVTQFPSHSVIEKGQTVTLRCDPISGHDNLYWYRRVMGKEIKFLLHFVKESKQDESGMPNNRFLAERTGGTYSTLKVQPAELEDSGVYFCASSQGQGYTEAFFGQGTRLTVV.

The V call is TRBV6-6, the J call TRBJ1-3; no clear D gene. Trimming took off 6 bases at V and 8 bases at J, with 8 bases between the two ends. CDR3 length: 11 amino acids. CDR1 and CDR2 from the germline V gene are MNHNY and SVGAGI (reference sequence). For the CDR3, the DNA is TGTGCCAGCAGCGGAGCGGACACCATATATTTT. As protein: CASSGADTIYF.

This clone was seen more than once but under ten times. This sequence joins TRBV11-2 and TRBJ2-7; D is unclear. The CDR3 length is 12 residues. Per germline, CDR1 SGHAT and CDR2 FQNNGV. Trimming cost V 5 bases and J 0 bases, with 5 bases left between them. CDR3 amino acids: CASSMYSYEQYF. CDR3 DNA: TGTGCCAGCAGCATGTACTCCTACGAGCAGTACTTC.

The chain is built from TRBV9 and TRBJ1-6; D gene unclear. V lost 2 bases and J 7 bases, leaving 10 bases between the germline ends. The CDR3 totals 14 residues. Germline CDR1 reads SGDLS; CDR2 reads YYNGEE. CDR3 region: CASSVSTGNSPLHF. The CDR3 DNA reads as TGTGCCAGCAGCGTTTCGACTGGCAATTCACCCCTCCACTTT.

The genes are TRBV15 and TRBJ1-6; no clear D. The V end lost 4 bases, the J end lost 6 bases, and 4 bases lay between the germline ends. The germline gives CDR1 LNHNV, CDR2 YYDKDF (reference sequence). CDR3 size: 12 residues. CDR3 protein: CATSTGNSPLHF. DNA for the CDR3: TGTGCCACCAGCACGGGTAATTCACCCCTCCACTTT.

The CDR3 nucleotides read TGTGCCAGCACCAAAGACAGGGCAGGCGGTGGCTACACCTTC. Translated, it gives CASTKDRAGGGYTF. The chain couples TRBV6-5 to TRBJ1-2; 7 nucleotides align to TRBD1. The ends lost 7 bases at V and 7 bases at J; junction bases unmatched: 12. There are 14 residues in the CDR3. CDR1 and CDR2 (germline): MNHEY, SVGAGI.

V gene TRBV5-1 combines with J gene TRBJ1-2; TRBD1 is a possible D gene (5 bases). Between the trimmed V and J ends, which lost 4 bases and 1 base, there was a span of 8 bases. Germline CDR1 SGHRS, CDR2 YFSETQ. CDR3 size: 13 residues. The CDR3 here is CASSADSNYGYTF. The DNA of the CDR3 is TGCGCCAGCAGCGCTGACAGTAACTATGGCTACACCTTC.

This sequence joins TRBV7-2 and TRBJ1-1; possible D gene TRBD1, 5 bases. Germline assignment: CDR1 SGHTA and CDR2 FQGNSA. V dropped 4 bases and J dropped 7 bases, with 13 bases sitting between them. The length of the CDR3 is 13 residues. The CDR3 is CASSSTGTGEAFF. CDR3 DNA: TGTGCCAGCAGCTCCACAGGAACGGGTGAAGCTTTCTTT.